The next 15 T cell receptor beta chains were all read from a single sample in a study of shared clonotypes between healthy human individuals. Assay used: immunoSEQ multiplex PCR; TCRdb lists only in-frame clones, some missing. The table includes a few million clones, around nine tenths detected once. The sequencing input was naive CD4+ T cells sorted from blood. Subset here: CD45RA+ positively selected. The source of these receptors is a young man in good health.

Written as DNA, the CDR3 is TGTGCCAGCAGTGCGTTCTGGCCTAGCCAGAACAATGAGCAGTTCTTC. Translated, it gives CASSAFWPSQNNEQFF. The chain links TRBV6-1 to TRBJ2-1; D possibly corresponds to TRBD2 (5 bases). This CDR3 region has 16 residues. V was clipped by 4 bases and J by 5 bases, with 18 bases between them. Germline lookup yields CDR1 MNHNS and CDR2 SASEGT.

This chain joins TRBV19 and TRBJ2-2, with D unresolved. The CDR3 loop spans 14 amino acids. Trimming removed 5 bases at V and 8 bases at J, with 15 bases between. Looked up from germline, CDR1 is LNHDA and CDR2 is SQIVND (reference sequence). The CDR3 nucleotides are TGTGCCAGTAGTCCTCGAGAAGTCGTGGGGGAGCTGTTTTTT. It translates to CASSPREVVGELFF.

The CDR3 spells CASSLGQAGASSYNSPLHF. The CDR3 region has the DNA TGTGCCAGCAGCTTGGGGCAGGCCGGAGCGAGCTCCTATAATTCACCCCTCCACTTT. The chain joins TRBV5-6 to TRBJ1-6, with unresolved D. With 0 bases removed from V and 0 bases from J, the gap between germline ends came to 16 bases. The CDR3 has 19 amino acids. The germline V gene encodes CDR1 SGHDT and CDR2 YYEEEE.

This clone was observed once. The chain uses TRBV6-5 and TRBJ2-3; D remains unclear. The length of the CDR3 is 13 residues. Germline CDR1 MNHEY, CDR2 SVGAGI. Trimming shortened V by 7 bases and J by 2 bases, and 10 bases separated the two germline ends. CDR3 sequence: CASTPPHTDTQYF. CDR3 in DNA: TGTGCCAGCACCCCTCCCCACACAGATACGCAGTATTTT.

This rearrangement joins TRBV6-6 to TRBJ1-2, with TRBD1 matching over 7 bases. J lost 4 bases, V lost 2 bases, and 7 bases had no gene match. From germline, CDR1 is MNHNY and CDR2 SVGAGI (reference sequence). This CDR3 is built from 15 residues. The CDR3 DNA sequence: TGTGCCAGCAGTTACGGACAGGTTTATGGCTATGGCTACACCTTC. Its translation is CASSYGQVYGYGYTF.

This clone was counted once. The chain carries TRBV28 and TRBJ1-5; D may be TRBD1 (6 bases). V was trimmed by 2 bases and J by 5 bases, leaving 10 bases between them. Germline CDR1 MDHEN, CDR2 SYDVKM. The CDR3 runs 14 residues. This CDR3 is CASSLGGADQPQHF. The CDR3, as DNA: TGTGCCAGCAGTTTAGGGGGGGCGGATCAGCCCCAGCATTTT.

The V call is TRBV6-1, the J call TRBJ2-7, with 9 bases aligning to TRBD2. With 4 bases clipped from V and 7 bases from J, the junction kept 11 bases outside the gene matches. Germline V gives CDR1 MNHNS, CDR2 SASEGT. The CDR3 has 15 amino acids. CDR3 coding DNA: TGTGCCAGCAGTGTGGGGGCTAGCGGGAAAGGAGAGCAGTACTTC. It translates to CASSVGASGKGEQYF.

This chain joins TRBV7-9 and TRBJ1-2; D perhaps matches TRBD1 (5 bases). V was trimmed by 1 base and J by 8 bases, leaving 14 bases between them. This CDR3 comprises 14 residues. Per germline, CDR1 SEHNR and CDR2 FQNEAQ (reference sequence). This CDR3 is CASSLVGDSGGYTF. CDR3 bases: TGTGCCAGCAGCTTAGTAGGGGATTCGGGAGGCTACACCTTC.

DNA of the CDR3: TGTGCCAGCAGTTACGGTGGCTCCATGAACACTGAAGCTTTCTTT. Amino acid sequence: CASSYGGSMNTEAFF. J is TRBJ1-1 and V is TRBV6-5; D unclear. This CDR3 is built from 15 residues. V was shortened by 2 bases and J by 0 bases, with 10 bases between the two germline ends. CDR1 and CDR2 from the germline V gene are MNHEY and SVGAGI.

V gene TRBV7-8 combines with J gene TRBJ2-7; TRBD2 matches at 7 bases. The CDR3 totals 14 residues. Germline V gene data show CDR1 as SGHVS and CDR2 as FQNEAQ. V trimming: 1 base; J trimming: 3 bases; junction bases outside the gene matches: 3. CDR3 in DNA: TGTGCCAGCAGCTTAGGGCTAGCGGTCTACGAGCAGTACTTC. It codes for CASSLGLAVYEQYF.

In the case of this clone: Relative to the germline gene, one junction end is altered; a read error may explain this. The chain couples TRBV30 to TRBJ2-6; D remains unclear. The CDR3 sequence is 14 residues long. The germline CDR1 and CDR2 sequences are GTSNPN and SVGIG (reference sequence). CDR3 sequence (DNA): TGTGCCTGGAGTGTACCCTCTGGGGTCAACGTCCTGACTTTC. Protein sequence: CAWSVPSGVNVLTF. Together with reference TRBV30 and TRBJ2-6, the CDR3 gives the full variable domain: SQTIHQWPATLVQPVGSPLSLECTVEGTSNPNLYWYRQAAGRGLQLLFYSVGIGQISSEVPQNLSASRPQDRQFILSSKKLLLSDSGFYLCAWSVPSGVNVLTFGAGSRLTVL.

This sequence joins TRBV7-2 and TRBJ1-2, with D perhaps TRBD1 (5 bases). Trimming left V 4 bases short and J 2 bases short, with 11 bases between. The length of the CDR3 is 14 residues. Germline CDR1 SGHTA, CDR2 FQGNSA. This chain's CDR3 is CASSSRDGNYGYTF. The CDR3 region has the DNA TGTGCCAGCAGCTCTAGGGACGGGAACTATGGCTACACCTTC.

This chain uses TRBV6-1 with TRBJ1-2; a weak D match, TRBD1 (6 bases). This CDR3 has 15 amino acids. The V and J ends lost 7 bases and 3 bases respectively, with 18 bases between them. Germline lookup yields CDR1 MNHNS and CDR2 SASEGT. CDR3 sequence reads: CASTPPAGVHYGYTF. CDR3 in DNA: TGTGCCAGCACCCCCCCCGCAGGGGTACACTATGGCTACACCTTC.

The V and J genes are TRBV9 and TRBJ2-2; D is possibly TRBD2 (6 bases). Germline V gene lookup returns CDR1 SGDLS and CDR2 YYNGEE. V was clipped by 0 bases and J by 5 bases, with 14 bases between them. CDR3 length equals 16 residues. The CDR3 sequence is CASSVGNWAGTGELFF. DNA of the CDR3: TGTGCCAGCAGCGTAGGGAATTGGGCGGGGACCGGGGAGCTGTTTTTT.

The chain has TRBV10-3 and TRBJ1-4; 11 bases are shared with TRBD1. V lost 3 bases and J lost 0; bases outside the gene matches: 3. The V gene's germline CDR1 is ENHRY and CDR2 SYGVKD. This CDR3 spans 17 amino acids. CDR3 sequence: CAISDPGQGATNEKLFF. CDR3 nucleotide sequence: TGTGCCATCAGTGACCCGGGACAGGGGGCAACTAATGAAAAACTGTTTTTT.